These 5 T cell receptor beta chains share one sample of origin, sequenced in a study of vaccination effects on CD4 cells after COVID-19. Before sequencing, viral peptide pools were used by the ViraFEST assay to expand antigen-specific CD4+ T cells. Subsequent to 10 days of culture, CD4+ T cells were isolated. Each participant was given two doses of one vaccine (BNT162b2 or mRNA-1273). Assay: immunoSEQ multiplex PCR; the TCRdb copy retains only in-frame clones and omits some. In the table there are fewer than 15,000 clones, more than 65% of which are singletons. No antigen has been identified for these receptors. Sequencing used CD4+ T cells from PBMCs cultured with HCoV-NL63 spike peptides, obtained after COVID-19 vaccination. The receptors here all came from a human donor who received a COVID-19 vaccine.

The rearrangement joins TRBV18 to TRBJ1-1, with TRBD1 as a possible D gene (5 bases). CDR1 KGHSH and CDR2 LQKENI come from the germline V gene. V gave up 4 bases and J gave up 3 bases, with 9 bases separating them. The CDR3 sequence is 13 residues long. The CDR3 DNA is TGTGCCAGCTCACGGGGGATCGACACTGAAGCTTTCTTT. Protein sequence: CASSRGIDTEAFF.

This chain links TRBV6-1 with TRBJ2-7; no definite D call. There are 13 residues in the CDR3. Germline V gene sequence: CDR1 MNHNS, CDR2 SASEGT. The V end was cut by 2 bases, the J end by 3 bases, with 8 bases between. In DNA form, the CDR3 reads TGTGCCAGCAGTGAAAGACATAGCTACGAGCAGTACTTC. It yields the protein CASSERHSYEQYF.

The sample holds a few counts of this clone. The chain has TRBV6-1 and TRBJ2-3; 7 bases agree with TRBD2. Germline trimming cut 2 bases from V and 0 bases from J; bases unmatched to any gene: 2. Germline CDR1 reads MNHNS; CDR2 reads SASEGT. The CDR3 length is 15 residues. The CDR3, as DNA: TGTGCCAGCAGTGAATTAGCGGGCAGCACAGATACGCAGTATTTT. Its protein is CASSELAGSTDTQYF.

CDR3 nucleotides: TGTGCCATCAGTGATTGGTCGGGAGGCGAGACCCAGTACTTC. Translation: CAISDWSGGETQYF. The J gene is TRBJ2-5, the V gene TRBV10-3, with 7 positions matching TRBD2. V dropped 3 bases and J dropped 5; count of bases not matched to a gene: 6. CDR1 ENHRY and CDR2 SYGVKD come from the germline V gene. This CDR3 has 14 amino acids.

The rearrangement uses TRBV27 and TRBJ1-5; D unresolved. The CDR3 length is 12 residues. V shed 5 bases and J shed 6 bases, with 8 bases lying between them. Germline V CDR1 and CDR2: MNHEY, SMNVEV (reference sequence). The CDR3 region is CASSRVGQPQHF. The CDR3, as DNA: TGTGCCAGCAGTCGGGTAGGTCAGCCCCAGCATTTT.